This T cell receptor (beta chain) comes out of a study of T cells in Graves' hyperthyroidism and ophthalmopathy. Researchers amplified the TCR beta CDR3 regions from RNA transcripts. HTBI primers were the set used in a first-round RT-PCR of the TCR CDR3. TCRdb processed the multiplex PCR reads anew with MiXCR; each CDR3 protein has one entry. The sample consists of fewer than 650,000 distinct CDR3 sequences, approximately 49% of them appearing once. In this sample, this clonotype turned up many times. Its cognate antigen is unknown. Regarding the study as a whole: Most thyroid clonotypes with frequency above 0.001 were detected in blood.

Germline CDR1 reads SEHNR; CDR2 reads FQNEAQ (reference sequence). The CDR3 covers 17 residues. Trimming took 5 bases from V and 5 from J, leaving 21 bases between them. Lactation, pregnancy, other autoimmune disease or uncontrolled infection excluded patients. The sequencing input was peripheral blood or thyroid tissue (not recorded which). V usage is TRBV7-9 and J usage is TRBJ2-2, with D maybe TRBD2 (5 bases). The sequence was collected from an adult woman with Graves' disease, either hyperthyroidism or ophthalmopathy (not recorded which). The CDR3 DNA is TGTGCCAGCAGCGCCACGACCACTAGAGCGTTGACCGGGGAGCTGTTTTTT. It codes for CASSATTTRALTGELFF.